The entry that follows covers one TCR beta chain sequence. Ten or more counts support this clonotype. Its antigen specificity is not known. Nothing much larger sits one base from this clone, and base qualities are not available. The healthy controls were volunteers from blood banks in Maryland, USA. Unsorted PBMC libraries were generated from 2 million PBMCs stored in RNAlater at -80 °C until RNA extraction. Peripheral blood was subjected to Ficoll-Hypaque density gradient centrifugation to isolate PBMCs, which were then cryopreserved in liquid nitrogen. To synthesize cDNA, template-switch 5'RACE was performed with a primer carrying a 10-nucleotide random unique molecular identifier so that each TCR transcript was tagged. Every sequencing run covered 15-18 subjects and yielded more than 160 million TCR-beta sequences. The RNeasy kit was used for extraction of total RNA. The KAPA Real-time Library Amplification kit was used to amplify TCR-beta VDJ regions with primers for the TCR constant region and the 5'RACE anchor. A first PCR added sample indexes and Illumina adaptors, and a second PCR then raised library yield. After purification with Ampure beads, the TCR product of roughly 650 bp was size-selected on a 2% E-gel SizeSelection system. Library quality was checked on a Bioanalyzer, concentration was measured with Qubit, and libraries were quantified with the Kapa Library Quantification kit before pooling. Paired-end 2 x 150 bp sequencing of the libraries was performed on an Illumina HiSeq 2500. To increase sequence diversity, about 24-32% phiX was spiked into each library pool. As for how the authors treated the data: The UMI-based MiGEC pipeline processed quality-filtered reads and removed over 80% of raw TCR sequences during error correction. VDJ genes were aligned to IMGT germline references, and clonotypes were defined by unique CDR3 amino acid sequence plus V-J genes. Clonal expansion, Shannon diversity, and CDR3 relatedness (CalcPairwiseDistances, ClusterSamples) were evaluated with VDJtools, and phylogenetic trees were built with CLCbio workbench. Clones with at least 8 unique UMIs were defined as expanded, with this threshold being based on coefficient-of-variation modelling across technical triplicates. TCRdb handled the public reads itself, with Q25 trimming in fastp and clone calling in MiXCR, and kept productive beta chains. A single entry per CDR3 protein holds the most common genes and DNA from its merged rows. The V and J calls and clone size are TCRdb's, not the authors'. For this sample the table gives 55,000 to 70,000 distinct CDR3 sequences, of which more than 9.5% were detected only once. Of the sample, 1.8% is held by the ten largest clones.

V is shortened by 2 bases, J by 0 bases, and the region joining them spans 17 bases. The germline V gene (reference sequence) specifies SEHNR as CDR1 and FQNEAQ as CDR2. There are 18 amino acids in the CDR3, from cysteine to phenylalanine inclusive. Solely the CDR3 DNA is kept, with 54 bases framed from the first base. This specimen comes from a study of neurological immune-mediated disorders (dated by TCRdb to the late 2010s). In terms of the full investigation: Peripheral blood TCR-beta repertoires from HTLV-I-associated myelopathy (HAM/TSP) patients, multiple sclerosis patients and healthy controls were compared by UMI-based sequencing. Alongside PBMC samples, the set of some 100 TCR-beta libraries contained longitudinal samples, technical triplicates, and paired CD4+ and CD8+ T-cell subsets that had been sorted. The cohort comprised 60 to 75 subjects: approximately 15 HAM/TSP patients, approximately 34 multiple sclerosis patients and some 20 healthy controls. Overall study outcomes, separate from this receptor: No identical CDR3 amino acid sequences were found to be shared among expanded clones across subjects, suggesting that TCR-beta repertoires were private in all groups. TCR clonal expansion was greatest in HAM/TSP patients and smallest in MS patients, who ranked below even healthy controls.

This clonotype was obtained from a man between 60 and 70 years old in good health. Sequences were obtained from PBMCs. The chain is assembled from TRBV7-9 and TRBJ2-4; the D gene is not confidently resolved. The CDR3 here reads CASSLRPLTFLAKNIQYF. The sequenced DNA is TGTGCCAGCAGCTTACGGCCTCTCACCTTTCTAGCCAAAAACATTCAGTACTTC.